These 15 T cell receptor beta chains originate from one sample sequenced in a study of cytomegalovirus exposure and HLA in healthy donors. Assay: immunoSEQ multiplex PCR; the TCRdb copy retains only in-frame clones and omits some. Of 110,000 to 150,000 clones in the sample, about 94% were seen once. Sequenced sample: PBMCs. These receptors were taken from a man between 18 and 29 years old in good health and CMV-seropositive.

The rearrangement uses TRBV4-1 and TRBJ2-6; D might be TRBD2 (5 bases). Trimming left V 1 base short and J 3 bases short, with 7 bases between. The germline gives CDR1 MGHRA, CDR2 YSYEKL. The CDR3 runs 15 residues. In nucleotides, the CDR3 is TGCGCCAGCAGCCAAGGGACTTATGGGGCCAACGTCCTGACTTTC. As protein: CASSQGTYGANVLTF.

The chain uses TRBV9 and TRBJ2-7, with D possibly being TRBD2 (6 bases). The germline V gene has CDR1 SGDLS and CDR2 YYNGEE. This CDR3 contains 15 residues. V gave up 0 bases and J gave up 6 bases, with 16 bases separating them. CDR3 DNA sequence: TGTGCCAGCAGCGTAGCCAGTGGGACTGCGGGCGAGCAGTACTTC. Translating it yields CASSVASGTAGEQYF.

This chain connects TRBV10-3 to TRBJ1-2; no reliable D call. There are 13 residues in the CDR3. V lost 3 bases and J lost 8, with 13 bases in between. Germline V gives CDR1 ENHRY, CDR2 SYGVKD. The CDR3 loop is CAISEFGSGGYTF. The CDR3 DNA is TGTGCCATCAGTGAATTCGGGTCCGGCGGCTACACCTTC.

The rearrangement links TRBV19 to TRBJ1-6; 9 nucleotides agree with TRBD1. J gave up 10 bases and V 4 bases, and 8 bases lay outside the gene matches. Germline lookup yields CDR1 LNHDA and CDR2 SQIVND (reference sequence). The CDR3 is 15 amino acids. CDR3 bases: TGTGCCAGTAGTACTCCGGGACAGGGAAGGTCACCCCTCCACTTT. Its protein is CASSTPGQGRSPLHF.

V and J are TRBV4-2 and TRBJ2-3; weak D call: TRBD1 (5 bases). From germline, CDR1 is LGHNA and CDR2 YNFKEQ. CDR3 length: 14 residues. V lost 1 base, J lost 5 bases, and 10 bases lay in between. CDR3 residues: CASSQVVRGDTQYF. CDR3 coding DNA: TGTGCCAGCAGCCAAGTAGTTAGGGGAGATACGCAGTATTTT.

The chain links TRBV7-9 to TRBJ2-7, with D unresolved. The germline V and J ends were trimmed by 6 bases and 2 bases, with 17 bases remaining between them. Germline V gene sequence: CDR1 SEHNR, CDR2 FQNEAQ (reference sequence). The CDR3 consists of 15 residues. The CDR3 nucleotides are TGTGCCAGCAGTTCCGACTGGATGAAACCCTACGAGCAGTACTTC. It translates to CASSSDWMKPYEQYF.

In this sample, this clone turned up once. This sequence joins TRBV28 and TRBJ2-2; possibly TRBD1 for D (5 bases). The germline V gene has CDR1 MDHEN and CDR2 SYDVKM. The V and J ends lost 2 bases and 0 bases respectively, with 10 bases between them. CDR3 size: 16 residues. The CDR3 DNA sequence: TGTGCCAGCAGTTTACGTGGGGCCTCGAACACCGGGGAGCTGTTTTTT. This gives the protein CASSLRGASNTGELFF.

This chain joins TRBV2 and TRBJ2-7; 7 nucleotides match TRBD2. With 0 bases clipped from V and 7 bases from J, the junction kept 3 bases outside the gene matches. The CDR3 runs to 13 residues. Germline loops: CDR1 SNHLY, CDR2 FYNNEI. The CDR3 protein is CASSEAGRGEQYF. The CDR3 bases are TGTGCCAGCAGTGAAGCCGGGCGGGGGGAGCAGTACTTC.

This chain links TRBV28 with TRBJ2-1; TRBD2 matches at 9 bases. The J segment lost 9 bases and the V segment lost 1 base, leaving 7 bases of the junction unmatched. The CDR3 sequence is 15 residues long. Per germline, CDR1 MDHEN and CDR2 SYDVKM. CDR3 in amino acids: CASSLSAGGPLEQFF. The CDR3 DNA reads as TGTGCCAGCAGTTTATCGGCGGGAGGGCCCCTTGAGCAGTTCTTC.

The V gene is TRBV10-3, the J gene TRBJ1-1, with a weak D call TRBD1 (5 bases). Germline CDR1 and CDR2: ENHRY and SYGVKD. V lost 3 bases and J lost 1, with 9 bases in between. CDR3 length: 14 amino acids. Here the CDR3 reads CAISDPGSNTEAFF. The DNA of the CDR3 is TGTGCCATCAGTGACCCAGGGTCGAACACTGAAGCTTTCTTT.

The rearrangement uses TRBV11-1 and TRBJ2-2; TRBD1 might be the D (5 bases). Trimming stripped 1 base from V and 7 bases from J, with 7 bases between. The germline gives CDR1 SGHAT, CDR2 FQDESV (reference sequence). This CDR3 comprises 13 residues. Written as DNA, the CDR3 is TGTGCCAGCAGCTTAGAGGGGTTCGGGGAGCTGTTTTTT. Amino acids: CASSLEGFGELFF.

The genes are TRBV29-1 and TRBJ1-1; no clear D. V dropped 3 bases and J dropped 4 bases, with 12 bases sitting between them. The CDR3 has 13 residues. Germline loops: CDR1 SQVTM, CDR2 ANQGSEA. CDR3: CSVEGWGGTEAFF. CDR3 in DNA: TGCAGCGTTGAGGGGTGGGGAGGCACTGAAGCTTTCTTT.

This chain uses TRBV5-1 with TRBJ1-1; 9 nucleotides agree with TRBD1. Germline trimming cut 2 bases from V and 4 bases from J; bases unmatched to any gene: 3. Germline values: CDR1 SGHRS, CDR2 YFSETQ. CDR3 length: 14 residues. The CDR3: CASSLQGASTEAFF. CDR3 in DNA: TGCGCCAGCAGCTTACAGGGGGCTAGCACTGAAGCTTTCTTT.

In DNA form, the CDR3 reads TGTGCCAGCAGTGGACAGGGTATAGGTCAGCCCCAGCATTTT. Translation: CASSGQGIGQPQHF. The chain links TRBV6-1 to TRBJ1-5, with 7 nucleotides matching TRBD1. J was trimmed by 6 bases and V by 4 bases; bases with no gene match: 6. The length of the CDR3 is 14 residues. Germline CDR1 reads MNHNS; CDR2 reads SASEGT.

This sequence joins TRBV4-1 and TRBJ2-1; tentatively, D is TRBD1 (6 bases). V gave up 1 base and J gave up 2 bases, with 12 bases separating them. CDR3 size: 16 residues. Germline-derived CDR1 and CDR2 are MGHRA and YSYEKL. CDR3 nucleotides: TGCGCCAGCAGCCAAGCCGACAGGTACCCCTACAATGAGCAGTTCTTC. It translates to CASSQADRYPYNEQFF.